The 7 T cell receptor beta chains in this list originate from one sample, sequenced in a study of shared clonotypes between healthy human individuals (dated by TCRdb to about 2020). The library was prepared using the immunoSEQ multiplex PCR assay. TCRdb took over this immuneACCESS table, retaining in-frame rearrangements with V and J assigned. Such tables are incomplete; in checked studies, under half of the missing clones stem from an unresolved V gene, and the remainder is unexplained. In all, the sample holds around 500,000 clones, and 65% to 85% of those were seen once. The ten largest clones add up to 10% to 15% of the sample. The sample consisted of PBMCs. These receptors all stem from a woman between 40 and 50 years old in good health. Some clones in this sample may be carry-over from other donors' samples.

The V gene is TRBV18, the J gene TRBJ1-5; D not resolved. V was pared by 1 base and J by 4 bases, with 5 bases between. Germline V gives CDR1 KGHSH, CDR2 LQKENI. The CDR3 length is 13 residues. CDR3 in amino acids: CASSPRRNQPQHF. The CDR3 DNA sequence: TGTGCCAGCTCACCACGGCGAAATCAGCCCCAGCATTTT.

CDR3 sequence reads: CASSLRAGTDTQYF. The CDR3 region has the DNA TGCGCCAGCAGCCTGAGGGCAGGGACAGATACGCAGTATTTT. The chain employs TRBV5-1 and TRBJ2-3, with D tentatively TRBD1 or TRBD2 (5 bases each). The CDR3 is 14 residues long. CDR1 and CDR2 (germline): SGHRS, YFSETQ. V lost 4 bases and J 3 bases, leaving 12 bases between the germline ends.

This rearrangement joins TRBV28 to TRBJ2-5, with TRBD1 identical over 8 bases. Germline-derived CDR1 and CDR2 are MDHEN and SYDVKM. The J segment lost 4 bases and the V segment lost 4 bases, leaving 8 bases of the junction unmatched. The CDR3 extends over 15 amino acids. The CDR3 DNA reads TGTGCCAGCAGTTCAAAAGGACAGGGACTAGAGACCCAGTACTTC. It encodes CASSSKGQGLETQYF. The full variable domain, rest sourced from reference TRBV28 and TRBJ2-5, is DVKVTQSSRYLVKRTGEKVFLECVQDMDHENMFWYRQDPGLGLRLIYFSYDVKMKEKGDIPEGYSVSREKKERFSLILESASTNQTSMYLCASSSKGQGLETQYFGPGTRLLVL.

V usage is TRBV28 and J usage is TRBJ1-1; weak D call: TRBD1 (6 bases). V was shortened by 10 bases and J by 3 bases, with 12 bases between the two germline ends. Germline CDR1 and CDR2: MDHEN and SYDVKM. There are 12 residues in the CDR3. The DNA of the CDR3 is TGTGCCACTCTCAGGGGATACACTGAAGCTTTCTTT. This encodes CATLRGYTEAFF. Drawing the rest from reference TRBV28 and TRBJ1-1, the complete variable domain is DVKVTQSSRYLVKRTGEKVFLECVQDMDHENMFWYRQDPGLGLRLIYFSYDVKMKEKGDIPEGYSVSREKKERFSLILESASTNQTSMYLCATLRGYTEAFFGQGTRLTVV.

The chain links TRBV5-4 to TRBJ2-7, with D perhaps matching TRBD2 (5 bases). Deletions cut 5 bases from V and 0 bases from J, with 12 bases between. The CDR3 has 14 amino acids. Germline lookup yields CDR1 SGHNT and CDR2 YYREEE (reference sequence). CDR3 in amino acids: CASSSDFGSYEQYF. The CDR3 DNA follows: TGTGCCAGCAGTTCGGACTTTGGCTCCTACGAGCAGTACTTC.

Points on this clone: A far larger clone is one nucleotide away, so this likely arose from a read error. This chain joins TRBV7-9 and TRBJ1-1, with TRBD1 identical over 11 bases. This CDR3 has 15 residues. CDR1 SEHNR and CDR2 FQNEAQ come from the germline V gene (reference sequence). As DNA, the CDR3 is TGTGCCGGCAGCTTATTCGGGACAGGGGGTTCTGAAGCTTTCTTT. Its translation: CAGSLFGTGGSEAFF.

The CDR3 DNA is TGCGCCAGCAGCTTGACGGCAACTAATGAAAAACTGTTTTTT. Its protein is CASSLTATNEKLFF. The gene calls are TRBV5-1 and TRBJ1-4; D unresolved. The V gene's germline CDR1 is SGHRS and CDR2 YFSETQ. The V end lost 1 base, the J end lost 0 bases, and 4 bases lay between the germline ends. The CDR3 contains 14 residues.